Listed here is a single T cell receptor beta chain. Antigen unknown. This CDR3 region has 15 residues. Trimming shortened V by 0 bases and J by 2 bases, and 9 bases separated the two germline ends. Germline V gene sequence: CDR1 LGHNA, CDR2 YSLEER. These data originate in a study of shared clonotypes between healthy human individuals. TCRdb's table, derived via immunoSEQ multiplex PCR, lists solely in-frame clones and lacks some. Among roughly 2.4 million clones listed, approximately 96% were seen once. Study-wide points: The authors expected sequencing depth to affect clonotype sharing among donors. For naive CD4 cells, roughly 5% of clonotypes were shared across a handful of donors. Owing to a small donor count, the genetic and exposure-history diversity represented was limited.

Splitting the CD4+ cells yielded a CD45RA+ naive subset and a CD45RA-negative memory subset. The TCR was taken from a man aged 18 to 35 in good health. The chain links TRBV4-3 to TRBJ2-3; D possibly corresponds to TRBD2 (5 bases). The sequenced material came from naive CD4+ T cells sorted from blood. Indicated subset: CD45RA+ positively selected. As DNA, the CDR3 is TGCGCCAGCAGCCAAGAGGGGAGAGACACAGATACGCAGTATTTT. Its protein product is CASSQEGRDTDTQYF.